This T cell receptor (beta chain) was identified in a study of T cell clusters in autoimmune cytopenias. Study results and caveats: TRB repertoire shifts in secondary cytopenia and chronic lymphocytic leukemia mostly reflected lymphoma, not autoimmunity.

TRB was amplified by touch-down multiplex PCR, primer pools A and B combined. TCRdb re-called the multiplex PCR reads; one entry per CDR3 protein, DNA not given. Its table records about 5,100 distinct CDR3 sequences. TRB was amplified from roughly 250 ng of peripheral blood genomic DNA per sample. This clonotype ranks as medium-sized in terms of frequency. Antigen unknown. CDR3 length equals 16 residues. Germline lookup yields CDR1 SGHTA and CDR2 FQGNSA. Sequencing was performed on peripheral blood. This chain joins TRBV7-2 and TRBJ2-1; absent DNA, TCRdb's TRBD2 call cannot be checked. This receptor was identified in a human donor with an autoimmune cytopenia or autoimmune hepatitis (not recorded which). Here the CDR3 reads CASSPRRLAGVNEQFF.